A single sample gave rise to the 18 T cell receptor beta chains below, sequenced in a study of monozygotic twins with inflammatory bowel disease. TCRdb reworked the 5' RACE reads into one entry per CDR3 protein, no DNA. Its listing shows roughly 170,000 distinct CDR3 sequences. The sequenced sample was blood. These receptors originate from a human donor with ulcerative colitis or Crohn's disease, or a healthy co-twin of an affected twin (not recorded which).

This chain uses TRBV4-1 with TRBJ1-1; TCRdb indicates TRBD1, and absent DNA this call remains unverified. In germline, CDR1 is MGHRA, CDR2 YSYEKL. The CDR3 has 13 amino acids. CDR3 region: CASSLQGRTEAFF.

The genes are TRBV25-1 and TRBJ1-1. Per the germline V gene, CDR1 is MGHDK and CDR2 is SYGVNS. This CDR3 is 11 amino acids long. The CDR3 region is CASSQRFEAFF.

This chain uses TRBV7-6 with TRBJ1-1. CDR3 length equals 15 residues. Germline-derived CDR1 and CDR2 are SGHVS and FNYEAQ. Here the CDR3 reads CASSLESVGNTEAFF.

The chain has TRBV28 and TRBJ2-5; the D call from TCRdb, TRBD1, cannot be confirmed without DNA. Looked up from germline, CDR1 is MDHEN and CDR2 is SYDVKM. This CDR3 region has 15 residues. CDR3: CASSFPREGLETQYF.

The chain joins TRBV28 to TRBJ1-2; TCRdb names TRBD1, which stays unverified in the absence of DNA. Germline V gives CDR1 MDHEN, CDR2 SYDVKM. CDR3 length equals 15 residues. Here the CDR3 reads CASSPTTGALHGYTF.

The gene calls are TRBV5-1 and TRBJ2-1; the TCRdb call, TRBD1, lacks DNA for checking. The CDR3 has 15 amino acids. Germline V lookup: CDR1 SGHRS, CDR2 YFSETQ. CDR3: CASSLVGEYYNEQFF.

The chain carries TRBV7-2 and TRBJ2-7; without DNA, the TCRdb call of TRBD2 cannot be checked. CDR1 and CDR2 from the germline V gene are SGHTA and FQGNSA. The length of the CDR3 is 15 residues. The CDR3 spells CASSLGGWRDYEQYF.

This chain connects TRBV6-1 to TRBJ2-4; as DNA is missing, the TRBD1 call by TCRdb cannot be tested. CDR3 length: 14 amino acids. The V gene's germline CDR1 is MNHNS and CDR2 SASEGT. CDR3 loop: CASSVYRSRDIQYF.

The chain links TRBV6-2 or TRBV6-3 to TRBJ1-1; the TCRdb D gene call, TRBD1, has no DNA to confirm it. The CDR3 sequence is 13 residues long. Germline V lookup: CDR1 MNHEY, CDR2 SVGEGT. CDR3 in amino acids: CASAKWDVGEAFF.

The genes are TRBV5-6 and TRBJ2-7. Germline V gene data show CDR1 as SGHDT and CDR2 as YYEEEE. CDR3 length: 13 amino acids. CDR3 residues: CASSLGSEDEQYF. The complete variable domain, with remaining parts taken from reference TRBV5-6 and TRBJ2-7, reads DAGVTQSPTHLIKTRGQQVTLRCSPKSGHDTVSWYQQALGQGPQFIFQYYEEEERQRGNFPDRFSGHQFPNYSSELNVNALLLGDSALYLCASSLGSEDEQYFGPGTRLTVT.

The genes are TRBV7-2 and TRBJ2-5; lacking DNA, the TRBD1 call made by TCRdb goes unchecked. This CDR3 has 16 residues. CDR1 is SGHTA, CDR2 FQGNSA, per germline. CDR3 loop: CASSLSGGRFQETQYF. Using reference TRBV7-2 and TRBJ2-5 for the parts outside the CDR3, the full variable domain is GAGVSQSPSNKVTEKGKDVELRCDPISGHTALYWYRQSLGQGLEFLIYFQGNSAPDKSGLPSDRFSAERTGGSVSTLTIQRTQQEDSAVYLCASSLSGGRFQETQYFGPGTRLLVL.

The chain employs TRBV15 and TRBJ2-3. The CDR3 has 12 residues. The germline gives CDR1 LNHNV, CDR2 YYDKDF (reference sequence). The CDR3 loop is CATSPNPDTQYF.

The rearrangement uses TRBV7-2 and TRBJ2-3. Germline V gene data show CDR1 as SGHTA and CDR2 as FQGNSA. The CDR3 covers 14 residues. The CDR3 spells CASSLGFYGDTQYF.

V and J are TRBV4-1 and TRBJ1-3; as DNA is missing, the TRBD1 call by TCRdb cannot be tested. CDR3 length: 15 amino acids. Germline V gene sequence: CDR1 MGHRA, CDR2 YSYEKL. CDR3 loop: CASRRDRGMGNTIYF.

The genes are TRBV6-6 and TRBJ2-7; with no DNA, the TCRdb D assignment of TRBD2 cannot be verified. Germline V gene lookup returns CDR1 MNHNY and CDR2 SVGAGI (reference sequence). This CDR3 is 14 amino acids long. CDR3 residues: CASNELAGAYEQYF.

The rearrangement uses TRBV11-2 and TRBJ2-1; no DNA is available, so the TRBD2 call from TCRdb remains unchecked. Germline CDR1 reads SGHAT; CDR2 reads FQNNGV. This CDR3 comprises 16 residues. This chain's CDR3 is CASSGGSGANYNEQFF.

The V and J genes are TRBV7-2 and TRBJ1-6; the TRBD1 assignment by TCRdb is unverifiable without DNA. CDR1 and CDR2 (germline): SGHTA, FQGNSA. This CDR3 region has 15 residues. CDR3 protein: CASSQQASLGSPLHF. The whole variable domain, filled in from reference TRBV7-2 and TRBJ1-6, reads GAGVSQSPSNKVTEKGKDVELRCDPISGHTALYWYRQSLGQGLEFLIYFQGNSAPDKSGLPSDRFSAERTGGSVSTLTIQRTQQEDSAVYLCASSQQASLGSPLHFGNGTRLTVT.

The chain links TRBV12-3 or TRBV12-4 to TRBJ1-1; TCRdb lists TRBD1, though no DNA is available to test this call. This CDR3 has 13 residues. This CDR3 reads CASSVDRVTEAFF.